This is a list of T cell receptor beta chains from one sample in a study of identical twins. MiXCR, applied by TCRdb to the 5' RACE reads, yields one record per CDR3 protein. This table has a few hundred thousand distinct CDR3 sequences, about 18% appearing once. Sequenced: naive T cells sorted from blood. The receptors come from a man aged 45 to 65 in good health. Each CDR3 is given with its conserved first and last residue. Fields, in order: clone size, V gene, D gene, J gene, CDR3 length, CDR3 protein, CDR3 DNA. D genes are given only for firm matches. Part of the rows lack a size; the others show once, few, many or a class for expanded clones.

clone_size: -
v_call: TRBV28
d_call: -
j_call: TRBJ2-7
cdr3_length: 14
cdr3_aa: CASRFTGSGYEQYF
cdr3_nt: TGTGCCAGCAGATTTACAGGGTCAGGCTACGAGCAGTACTTC

clone_size: -
v_call: TRBV12-3/TRBV12-4
d_call: -
j_call: TRBJ1-2
cdr3_length: 12
cdr3_aa: CASRQGTGGYTF
cdr3_nt: TGTGCCAGCAGGCAGGGTACGGGTGGCTACACCTTC

clone_size: once
v_call: TRBV2
d_call: -
j_call: TRBJ1-5
cdr3_length: 13
cdr3_aa: CASNRQSNQPQHF
cdr3_nt: TGTGCCAGCAATCGACAAAGCAATCAGCCCCAGCATTTT

clone_size: once
v_call: TRBV9
d_call: TRBD1
j_call: TRBJ2-5
cdr3_length: 15
cdr3_aa: CASSVQDRGQETQYF
cdr3_nt: TGTGCCAGCAGCGTACAGGACAGGGGACAAGAGACCCAGTACTTC

clone_size: -
v_call: TRBV20-1
d_call: -
j_call: TRBJ1-2
cdr3_length: 14
cdr3_aa: CSASEGEGGYGYTF
cdr3_nt: TGCAGTGCCTCAGAGGGGGAGGGGGGGTATGGCTACACCTTC

clone_size: -
v_call: TRBV3-1
d_call: -
j_call: TRBJ1-6
cdr3_length: 16
cdr3_aa: CASSQEAVLYNSPLHF
cdr3_nt: TGTGCCAGCAGCCAAGAGGCGGTGTTATATAATTCACCCCTCCACTTT

clone_size: many
v_call: TRBV28
d_call: TRBD1
j_call: TRBJ2-7
cdr3_length: 14
cdr3_aa: CASSLVTGDYEQYF
cdr3_nt: TGTGCCAGCAGTTTGGTTACAGGGGACTACGAGCAGTACTTC

clone_size: many
v_call: TRBV27
d_call: -
j_call: TRBJ2-5
cdr3_length: 14
cdr3_aa: CASSSLQGGETQYF
cdr3_nt: TGTGCCAGCAGTTCCCTGCAGGGTGGGGAGACCCAGTACTTC

clone_size: few
v_call: TRBV20-1
d_call: TRBD2
j_call: TRBJ2-2
cdr3_length: 16
cdr3_aa: CSARASGRANTGELFF
cdr3_nt: TGCAGTGCTAGGGCTAGCGGGAGGGCCAACACCGGGGAGCTGTTTTTT

clone_size: few
v_call: TRBV5-1
d_call: TRBD2
j_call: TRBJ2-1
cdr3_length: 17
cdr3_aa: CASSPNNGRSSYNEQFF
cdr3_nt: TGCGCCAGCAGCCCCAATAACGGGAGGAGCTCCTACAATGAGCAGTTCTTC

clone_size: many
v_call: TRBV7-9
d_call: TRBD1
j_call: TRBJ1-5
cdr3_length: 15
cdr3_aa: CASSWGTGSNQPQHF
cdr3_nt: TGTGCCAGCAGCTGGGGGACAGGGTCCAATCAGCCCCAGCATTTT

clone_size: many
v_call: TRBV29-1
d_call: -
j_call: TRBJ2-5
cdr3_length: 14
cdr3_aa: CSVGRDSYGETQYF
cdr3_nt: TGCAGCGTTGGGCGCGACTCCTACGGGGAGACCCAGTACTTC

clone_size: few
v_call: TRBV29-1
d_call: -
j_call: TRBJ2-3
cdr3_length: 14
cdr3_aa: CSVEAPGATDTQYF
cdr3_nt: TGCAGCGTTGAAGCACCAGGGGCCACAGATACGCAGTATTTT

clone_size: many
v_call: TRBV19
d_call: -
j_call: TRBJ2-6
cdr3_length: 15
cdr3_aa: CASSQDSSGANVLTF
cdr3_nt: TGTGCCAGTTCCCAAGATAGCTCTGGGGCCAACGTCCTGACTTTC

clone_size: many
v_call: TRBV29-1
d_call: TRBD1
j_call: TRBJ2-3
cdr3_length: 13
cdr3_aa: CSVGQGPTDTQYF
cdr3_nt: TGCAGCGTCGGACAGGGCCCCACAGATACGCAGTATTTT

clone_size: -
v_call: TRBV15
d_call: -
j_call: TRBJ2-5
cdr3_length: 12
cdr3_aa: CATSRERLAQYF
cdr3_nt: TGTGCCACCAGCAGGGAAAGGTTGGCCCAGTACTTC

clone_size: -
v_call: TRBV7-9
d_call: -
j_call: TRBJ2-7
cdr3_length: 13
cdr3_aa: CASSRPTTYEQYF
cdr3_nt: TGTGCCAGCAGTCGACCCACGACCTACGAGCAGTACTTC

clone_size: few
v_call: TRBV12-3/TRBV12-4
d_call: -
j_call: TRBJ1-1
cdr3_length: 14
cdr3_aa: CASSKGHANTEAFF
cdr3_nt: TGTGCCAGCAGTAAAGGACACGCGAACACTGAAGCTTTCTTT

clone_size: few
v_call: TRBV6-6
d_call: -
j_call: TRBJ1-2
cdr3_length: 13
cdr3_aa: CASTTPSNYGYTF
cdr3_nt: TGTGCCAGCACCACCCCAAGCAACTATGGCTACACCTTC

clone_size: few
v_call: TRBV29-1
d_call: -
j_call: TRBJ2-7
cdr3_length: 12
cdr3_aa: CSVVRGGYEQYF
cdr3_nt: TGCAGCGTTGTCCGGGGTGGCTACGAGCAGTACTTC

clone_size: few
v_call: TRBV28
d_call: TRBD1
j_call: TRBJ2-7
cdr3_length: 12
cdr3_aa: CASRDRVGEQYF
cdr3_nt: TGTGCCAGCAGGGACAGGGTAGGAGAGCAGTACTTC

clone_size: many
v_call: TRBV10-3
d_call: TRBD2
j_call: TRBJ2-1
cdr3_length: 14
cdr3_aa: CATNLAGLYNEQFF
cdr3_nt: TGTGCCACCAACCTAGCGGGACTCTACAATGAGCAGTTCTTC

clone_size: many
v_call: TRBV12-3/TRBV12-4
d_call: TRBD2
j_call: TRBJ2-7
cdr3_length: 13
cdr3_aa: CASSLGRPSGQYF
cdr3_nt: TGTGCCAGCAGTTTAGGACGCCCTAGCGGGCAGTACTTC

clone_size: few
v_call: TRBV4-2
d_call: TRBD1
j_call: TRBJ2-1
cdr3_length: 13
cdr3_aa: CASSQDRQGEKFF
cdr3_nt: TGTGCCAGCAGCCAGGATAGACAGGGGGAAAAGTTCTTC

clone_size: -
v_call: TRBV12-3/TRBV12-4
d_call: -
j_call: TRBJ2-7
cdr3_length: 14
cdr3_aa: CASSPGRRSYEQYF
cdr3_nt: TGTGCCAGCAGCCCTGGGCGTAGGTCCTACGAGCAGTACTTC

clone_size: -
v_call: TRBV14
d_call: -
j_call: TRBJ2-1
cdr3_length: 13
cdr3_aa: CASSRGMPNEQFF
cdr3_nt: TGTGCCAGCAGCCGGGGAATGCCCAATGAGCAGTTCTTC

clone_size: -
v_call: TRBV7-2
d_call: TRBD2
j_call: TRBJ2-3
cdr3_length: 17
cdr3_aa: CASSYQGLAGSTDTQYF
cdr3_nt: TGTGCCAGCAGCTACCAGGGACTAGCGGGGAGCACAGATACGCAGTATTTT

clone_size: few
v_call: TRBV5-1
d_call: -
j_call: TRBJ2-7
cdr3_length: 13
cdr3_aa: CASSLDGTYEQYF
cdr3_nt: TGTGCCAGCAGCTTAGACGGAACCTACGAGCAGTACTTC

clone_size: -
v_call: TRBV5-5
d_call: TRBD2
j_call: TRBJ2-1
cdr3_length: 17
cdr3_aa: CASSPPSSGAQYNEQFF
cdr3_nt: TGTGCCAGCAGTCCGCCTTCTAGCGGAGCCCAGTACAATGAGCAGTTCTTC

clone_size: -
v_call: TRBV11-2
d_call: -
j_call: TRBJ2-1
cdr3_length: 12
cdr3_aa: CASSLVTSWLFF
cdr3_nt: TGTGCCAGCAGCTTAGTCACTAGTTGGCTGTTCTTC

clone_size: many
v_call: TRBV20-1
d_call: TRBD2
j_call: TRBJ2-1
cdr3_length: 15
cdr3_aa: CSARGWAGEYNEQFF
cdr3_nt: TGCAGTGCTAGGGGATGGGCGGGAGAGTACAATGAGCAGTTCTTC

clone_size: many
v_call: TRBV7-3
d_call: TRBD2
j_call: TRBJ2-2
cdr3_length: 15
cdr3_aa: CASSPLAGASGELFF
cdr3_nt: TGTGCCAGCAGTCCGCTAGCGGGAGCGTCCGGGGAGCTGTTTTTT

clone_size: -
v_call: TRBV5-1
d_call: -
j_call: TRBJ2-7
cdr3_length: 15
cdr3_aa: CASSLSTGRLYEQYF
cdr3_nt: TGCGCCAGCAGCTTATCTACAGGGAGATTATACGAGCAGTACTTC

clone_size: -
v_call: TRBV5-1
d_call: -
j_call: TRBJ2-7
cdr3_length: 15
cdr3_aa: CASSLGQIIEYEQYF
cdr3_nt: TGCGCCAGCAGCTTGGGGCAGATTATTGAATACGAGCAGTACTTC

clone_size: -
v_call: TRBV5-1
d_call: -
j_call: TRBJ1-2
cdr3_length: 15
cdr3_aa: CASSSGGQGTYGYTF
cdr3_nt: TGCGCCAGCAGCTCGGGCGGGCAGGGGACCTATGGCTACACCTTC

clone_size: many
v_call: TRBV11-2
d_call: TRBD2
j_call: TRBJ2-1
cdr3_length: 21
cdr3_aa: CASSLVFERASGIHSYNEQFF
cdr3_nt: TGTGCCAGCAGCTTAGTTTTTGAGAGGGCTAGCGGGATTCACTCCTACAATGAGCAGTTCTTC

clone_size: -
v_call: TRBV27
d_call: TRBD2
j_call: TRBJ2-1
cdr3_length: 17
cdr3_aa: CASSLRGGLAGVREQFF
cdr3_nt: TGTGCCAGCAGTTTAAGAGGGGGCCTAGCGGGAGTTCGGGAGCAGTTCTTC

clone_size: many
v_call: TRBV28
d_call: -
j_call: TRBJ2-2
cdr3_length: 14
cdr3_aa: CASRRGVGTGELFF
cdr3_nt: TGTGCCAGCAGGAGGGGAGTTGGTACCGGGGAGCTGTTTTTT

clone_size: -
v_call: TRBV28
d_call: -
j_call: TRBJ1-2
cdr3_length: 15
cdr3_aa: CASSFVPRGTYGYTF
cdr3_nt: TGTGCCAGCAGTTTTGTCCCCAGGGGTACCTATGGCTACACCTTC

clone_size: many
v_call: TRBV27
d_call: -
j_call: TRBJ2-7
cdr3_length: 16
cdr3_aa: CASSLTLPALSYEQYF
cdr3_nt: TGTGCCAGCAGTCTTACACTCCCCGCCCTCTCCTACGAGCAGTACTTC

clone_size: few
v_call: TRBV9
d_call: -
j_call: TRBJ2-3
cdr3_length: 14
cdr3_aa: CASSAHRVEDTQYF
cdr3_nt: TGTGCCAGCAGCGCGCACAGGGTCGAAGATACGCAGTATTTT

clone_size: -
v_call: TRBV7-8
d_call: -
j_call: TRBJ2-3
cdr3_length: 15
cdr3_aa: CASSLVGSHTDTQYF
cdr3_nt: TGTGCCAGCAGCTTAGTCGGTAGCCACACAGATACGCAGTATTTT

clone_size: many
v_call: TRBV20-1
d_call: TRBD1
j_call: TRBJ1-5
cdr3_length: 13
cdr3_aa: CSAAGTGNQPQHF
cdr3_nt: TGCAGTGCAGCCGGGACAGGCAATCAGCCCCAGCATTTT

clone_size: -
v_call: TRBV12-3/TRBV12-4
d_call: -
j_call: TRBJ2-4
cdr3_length: 14
cdr3_aa: CASSSRGAGNIQYF
cdr3_nt: TGTGCCAGCAGTTCTAGGGGGGCTGGAAACATTCAGTACTTC

clone_size: few
v_call: TRBV20-1
d_call: -
j_call: TRBJ2-1
cdr3_length: 11
cdr3_aa: CSASLPSEQFF
cdr3_nt: TGCAGTGCTAGTTTGCCTTCGGAGCAGTTCTTC

clone_size: few
v_call: TRBV7-9
d_call: -
j_call: TRBJ2-5
cdr3_length: 14
cdr3_aa: CASSSMGTLETQYF
cdr3_nt: TGTGCCAGCAGCTCGATGGGGACACTTGAGACCCAGTACTTC

clone_size: few
v_call: TRBV6-2/TRBV6-3
d_call: TRBD1
j_call: TRBJ2-7
cdr3_length: 12
cdr3_aa: CASSPGQVKQYF
cdr3_nt: TGTGCCAGCAGCCCCGGACAGGTCAAGCAGTACTTC

clone_size: -
v_call: TRBV13
d_call: TRBD2
j_call: TRBJ2-3
cdr3_length: 16
cdr3_aa: CASTLWRIAGLDTQYF
cdr3_nt: TGTGCCAGCACCCTGTGGAGAATAGCGGGGTTAGATACGCAGTATTTT

clone_size: once
v_call: TRBV28
d_call: -
j_call: TRBJ1-5
cdr3_length: 16
cdr3_aa: CASSLGSGVTNQPQHF
cdr3_nt: TGTGCCAGCAGTTTGGGGTCTGGTGTGACAAATCAGCCCCAGCATTTT

clone_size: -
v_call: TRBV5-6
d_call: -
j_call: TRBJ1-1
cdr3_length: 14
cdr3_aa: CASSLGTINTEAFF
cdr3_nt: TGTGCCAGCAGCTTGGGGACAATCAACACTGAAGCTTTCTTT

clone_size: -
v_call: TRBV4-3
d_call: -
j_call: TRBJ2-7
cdr3_length: 15
cdr3_aa: CASSQENRVSYEQYF
cdr3_nt: TGCGCCAGCAGCCAAGAAAACAGGGTGAGCTACGAGCAGTACTTC

clone_size: few
v_call: TRBV27
d_call: -
j_call: TRBJ2-3
cdr3_length: 14
cdr3_aa: CASSLYGSPDTQYF
cdr3_nt: TGTGCCAGCAGTTTATACGGGAGCCCAGATACGCAGTATTTT

clone_size: many
v_call: TRBV5-1
d_call: -
j_call: TRBJ1-4
cdr3_length: 15
cdr3_aa: CASSPWGQSNEKLFF
cdr3_nt: TGCGCCAGCAGCCCGTGGGGGCAGTCTAATGAAAAACTGTTTTTT

clone_size: few
v_call: TRBV5-1
d_call: -
j_call: TRBJ2-2
cdr3_length: 14
cdr3_aa: CASSLGLYTGELFF
cdr3_nt: TGCGCCAGCAGCTTGGGTCTGTACACCGGGGAGCTGTTTTTT

clone_size: many
v_call: TRBV12-3/TRBV12-4
d_call: TRBD1
j_call: TRBJ1-5
cdr3_length: 19
cdr3_aa: CASSPPRDRGIVSNQPQHF
cdr3_nt: TGTGCCAGCAGTCCTCCCCGGGACAGGGGAATCGTAAGCAATCAGCCCCAGCATTTT